Listed here are 21 T cell receptor beta chains from one sample, sequenced in a study of blood T cell repertoires in COVID-19. The method was immunoSEQ multiplex PCR; TCRdb's version includes in-frame clones alone and lacks a portion of them. The top ten hold about 1% of the sample, which has some 350,000 clones, 85% to 90% seen once. Sequencing was performed on PBMCs or T cells enriched from blood (not recorded which). The receptors here all came from a man between 18 and 35 years old who had recovered from COVID-19.

This clone was detected a few times. The chain links TRBV5-4 to TRBJ2-5; D remains unclear. V lost 1 base and J lost 3, with 4 bases in between. The CDR3 covers 12 residues. Germline V gives CDR1 SGHNT, CDR2 YYREEE (reference sequence). This CDR3 reads CASSLFKETQYF. The CDR3 nucleotides are TGTGCCAGCAGCTTGTTTAAAGAGACCCAGTACTTC.

This chain uses TRBV30 with TRBJ1-2, with D possibly TRBD1 on 6 matching bases. The CDR3 extends over 13 amino acids. V was pared by 3 bases and J by 8 bases, with 16 bases between. Germline V gives CDR1 GTSNPN, CDR2 SVGIG (reference sequence). The CDR3 nucleotides read TGTGCCTGGAGGCTGGACAGTATCAGCGGCTACACCTTC. This codes for CAWRLDSISGYTF.

This rearrangement joins TRBV9 to TRBJ1-1; the match to TRBD1 covers 8 bases. Germline V CDR1 and CDR2: SGDLS, YYNGEE. Trimming cost V 0 bases and J 1 base; bases outside gene matches: 2. The CDR3 length is 15 residues. The CDR3 spells CASSVGGTGNTEAFF. The DNA of the CDR3 is TGTGCCAGCAGCGTAGGGGGGACAGGGAACACTGAAGCTTTCTTT.

This clone was picked up one time. The rearrangement joins TRBV5-1 to TRBJ2-1; 10 nucleotides agree with TRBD2. V gave up 4 bases and J gave up 7 bases; unmatched junction bases: 8. This CDR3 contains 15 residues. CDR1 and CDR2 from the germline V gene are SGHRS and YFSETQ. This CDR3 is CASSVLAGAGNEQFF. The CDR3 DNA follows: TGCGCCAGCAGCGTTCTAGCGGGAGCAGGGAATGAGCAGTTCTTC.

This chain joins TRBV28 and TRBJ2-1; TRBD2 matches 13 bases. V lost 8 bases to trimming and J lost 5 bases; unmatched junction nucleotides: 6. CDR1 is MDHEN, CDR2 SYDVKM, per germline. CDR3 size: 15 residues. The CDR3: CASLEGLAGNNEQFF. DNA of the CDR3: TGTGCCAGCTTAGAGGGACTAGCGGGAAACAATGAGCAGTTCTTC.

Worth noting for this clone: This sample also contains other DNA sequences that code for the same CDR3. The chain combines TRBV19 with TRBJ2-1, with no clear D. Trimming took off 5 bases at V and 7 bases at J, with 9 bases between the two ends. The V gene's germline CDR1 is LNHDA and CDR2 SQIVND (reference sequence). This CDR3 has 12 amino acids. In DNA form, the CDR3 reads TGTGCCAGTAGTTACTCCGGGAATGAGCAGTTCTTC. The encoded protein is CASSYSGNEQFF. The variable domain in full, completed from reference TRBV19 and TRBJ2-1, reads DGGITQSPKYLFRKEGQNVTLSCEQNLNHDAMYWYRQDPGQGLRLIYYSQIVNDFQKGDIAEGYSVSREKKESFPLTVTSAQKNPTAFYLCASSYSGNEQFFGPGTRLTVL.

The chain joins TRBV9 to TRBJ2-1, with TRBD2 as a possible D gene (7 bases). The CDR3 is 16 residues long. Looked up from germline, CDR1 is SGDLS and CDR2 is YYNGEE. V was cut by 0 bases and J by 10 bases, with 20 bases left in between. The CDR3 DNA reads TGTGCCAGCAGCGTAGAGGTGGCGGGGGCCCCAAGGGAGCAGTTCTTC. It encodes CASSVEVAGAPREQFF. The full variable domain, in which reference TRBV9 and TRBJ2-1 provide the parts outside the CDR3, is DSGVTQTPKHLITATGQRVTLRCSPRSGDLSVYWYQQSLDQGLQFLIQYYNGEERAKGNILERFSAQQFPDLHSELNLSSLELGDSALYFCASSVEVAGAPREQFFGPGTRLTVL.

The rearrangement links TRBV7-2 to TRBJ1-5, with a tentative D call TRBD1 (5 bases). In germline, CDR1 is SGHTA, CDR2 FQGNSA. The CDR3 extends over 15 amino acids. Trimming took 5 bases from V and 1 from J, leaving 12 bases between them. This chain's CDR3 is CASSPAGVSNQPQHF. The CDR3 nucleotides read TGTGCCAGCAGCCCCGCGGGGGTGAGCAATCAGCCCCAGCATTTT. Drawing the rest from reference TRBV7-2 and TRBJ1-5, the complete variable domain is GAGVSQSPSNKVTEKGKDVELRCDPISGHTALYWYRQSLGQGLEFLIYFQGNSAPDKSGLPSDRFSAERTGGSVSTLTIQRTQQEDSAVYLCASSPAGVSNQPQHFGDGTRLSIL.

This clone was recorded a few times. The V gene is TRBV5-1, the J gene TRBJ2-7; D gene unclear. The CDR3 runs 15 residues. The V gene lost 2 bases and the J gene lost 0 bases, with 12 bases spanning the gap. CDR1 and CDR2 from the germline V gene are SGHRS and YFSETQ. The CDR3 protein is CASSFSVEISYEQYF. DNA of the CDR3: TGCGCCAGCAGCTTTTCGGTTGAGATCTCCTACGAGCAGTACTTC.

The chain carries TRBV30 and TRBJ2-1; no firm D call. The V gene lost 0 bases and the J gene lost 8 bases, with 5 bases spanning the gap. The CDR3 covers 11 residues. CDR1 and CDR2 from the germline V gene are GTSNPN and SVGIG (reference sequence). CDR3 DNA: TGTGCCTGGAGTGTTTATGATGAGCAGTTCTTC. Translating gives CAWSVYDEQFF.

A few counts support this clone. The chain has TRBV2 and TRBJ2-7; TRBD1 matches at 10 bases. The V gene's germline CDR1 is SNHLY and CDR2 FYNNEI. The junction had 12 bases not matched to a gene; V was cut back by 4 bases and J by 12 bases. The CDR3 covers 14 residues. The CDR3 sequence is CASSGRETGGLWYF. The CDR3 DNA follows: TGTGCCAGCAGTGGGAGAGAGACAGGGGGCCTCTGGTACTTC.

This clone was picked up one time. V gene TRBV6-5 combines with J gene TRBJ1-1, with 8 bases aligning to TRBD1. The CDR3 contains 14 residues. Per germline, CDR1 MNHEY and CDR2 SVGAGI. J was trimmed by 5 bases and V by 0 bases; bases with no gene match: 2. This CDR3 is CASSYSHRGTEAFF. In nucleotides, the CDR3 is TGTGCCAGCAGTTACTCCCACAGGGGGACTGAAGCTTTCTTT.

The chain uses TRBV6-2 or TRBV6-3 and TRBJ2-7; 9 nucleotides agree with TRBD1. V lost 5 bases to trimming and J lost 6 bases; unmatched junction nucleotides: 11. The CDR3 extends over 15 amino acids. Germline V gene data show CDR1 as MNHEY and CDR2 as SVGEGT. The CDR3 here is CASSDNPGTGREQYF. DNA for the CDR3: TGTGCCAGCAGTGACAACCCCGGGACAGGGCGCGAGCAGTACTTC.

V usage is TRBV3-1 (or the pseudogene TRBV3-2) and J usage is TRBJ1-5; D remains unclear. From germline, CDR1 is LGHDT and CDR2 YNNKEL (reference sequence). There are 14 residues in the CDR3. V was shortened by 2 bases and J by 1 base, with 6 bases between the two germline ends. DNA of the CDR3: TGTGCCAGCAGCCAATCTTTGAGCAATCAGCCCCAGCATTTT. Amino acid sequence: CASSQSLSNQPQHF.

The J gene is TRBJ2-3, the V gene TRBV29-1, with TRBD1 matching 9 bases. The CDR3 sequence is 14 residues long. V lost 8 bases, J lost 4 bases, and 10 bases stayed unmatched. The germline V gene encodes CDR1 SQVTM and CDR2 ANQGSEA. The CDR3 region has the DNA TGCAGCATGCAACAGGGGGCGAAGTCAGATACGCAGTATTTT. It translates to CSMQQGAKSDTQYF.

This chain uses TRBV5-1 with TRBJ1-6; a weak D match, TRBD1 (6 bases). The V end was cut by 1 base, the J end by 8 bases, with 16 bases between. CDR3 length equals 16 residues. Germline V gene sequence: CDR1 SGHRS, CDR2 YFSETQ. In nucleotides, the CDR3 is TGCGCCAGCAGCTTGAGCGCACAGGGAAGATATTCACCCCTCCACTTT. Translation gives CASSLSAQGRYSPLHF.

Comments on this clone: In the same sample, other DNA sequences code for this CDR3. The genes are TRBV28 and TRBJ1-2; possible D gene TRBD1, 5 bases. CDR1 and CDR2 (germline): MDHEN, SYDVKM. V shed 2 bases and J shed 4 bases, with 8 bases lying between them. The CDR3 has 13 residues. The CDR3 DNA reads TGTGCCAGCAGTTTAGGGAGGGGCTATGGCTACACCTTC. Its protein is CASSLGRGYGYTF.

The chain links TRBV5-4 to TRBJ2-1; D perhaps matches TRBD1 (5 bases). V was shortened by 0 bases and J by 7 bases, with 8 bases between the two germline ends. The CDR3 is 13 residues long. Germline V gene sequence: CDR1 SGHNT, CDR2 YYREEE (reference sequence). DNA for the CDR3: TGTGCCAGCAGCTTGGGACAGTGGAATGAGCAGTTCTTC. Encoded protein: CASSLGQWNEQFF.

The rearrangement joins TRBV9 to TRBJ1-2, with 8 bases identical to TRBD1. J gave up 8 bases and V 3 bases, and 12 bases lay outside the gene matches. The CDR3 is 15 residues long. The germline gives CDR1 SGDLS, CDR2 YYNGEE. This CDR3 is CASSGQTGALMGYTF. DNA for the CDR3: TGTGCCAGCAGCGGCCAGACAGGGGCACTTATGGGCTACACCTTC.

This clone has only a few counts. This CDR3 reads CATSQGPSSYNSPLHF. The CDR3 coding sequence is TGTGCCACGAGCCAGGGCCCTAGCTCCTATAATTCACCCCTCCACTTT. This chain uses TRBV15 with TRBJ1-6; D is possibly TRBD1 (5 bases). V dropped 9 bases and J dropped 0 bases, with 15 bases sitting between them. The CDR3 is 16 amino acids. Germline loops: CDR1 LNHNV, CDR2 YYDKDF (reference sequence).

This rearrangement joins TRBV27 to TRBJ2-2, with D perhaps TRBD1 (5 bases). Germline CDR1 MNHEY, CDR2 SMNVEV (reference sequence). V was cut by 1 base and J by 0 bases, with 9 bases left in between. This CDR3 is built from 16 residues. Here the CDR3 DNA reads TGTGCCAGCAGTTTATTAGGGGCCTCGAACACCGGGGAGCTGTTTTTT. It codes for CASSLLGASNTGELFF.